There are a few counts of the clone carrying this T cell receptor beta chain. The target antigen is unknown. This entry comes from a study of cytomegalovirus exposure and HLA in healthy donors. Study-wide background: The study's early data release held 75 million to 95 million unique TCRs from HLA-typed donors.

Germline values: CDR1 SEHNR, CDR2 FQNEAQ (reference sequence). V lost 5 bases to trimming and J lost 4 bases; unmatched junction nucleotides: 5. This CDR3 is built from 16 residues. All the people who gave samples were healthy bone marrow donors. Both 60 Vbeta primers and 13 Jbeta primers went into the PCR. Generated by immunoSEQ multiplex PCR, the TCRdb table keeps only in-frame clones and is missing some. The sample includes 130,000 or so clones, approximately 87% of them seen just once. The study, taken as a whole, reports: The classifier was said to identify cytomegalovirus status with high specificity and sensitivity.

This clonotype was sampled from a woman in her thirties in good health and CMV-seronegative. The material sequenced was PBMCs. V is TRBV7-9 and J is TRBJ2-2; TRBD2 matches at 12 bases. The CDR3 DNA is TGTGCCAGCAGCCCCACGGGACTAGCGGGCACCGGGGAGCTGTTTTTT. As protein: CASSPTGLAGTGELFF. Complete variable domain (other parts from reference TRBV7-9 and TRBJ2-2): DTGVSQNPRHKITKRGQNVTFRCDPISEHNRLYWYRQTLGQGPEFLTYFQNEAQLEKSRLLSDRFSAERPKGSFSTLEIQRTEQGDSAMYLCASSPTGLAGTGELFFGEGSRLTVL.